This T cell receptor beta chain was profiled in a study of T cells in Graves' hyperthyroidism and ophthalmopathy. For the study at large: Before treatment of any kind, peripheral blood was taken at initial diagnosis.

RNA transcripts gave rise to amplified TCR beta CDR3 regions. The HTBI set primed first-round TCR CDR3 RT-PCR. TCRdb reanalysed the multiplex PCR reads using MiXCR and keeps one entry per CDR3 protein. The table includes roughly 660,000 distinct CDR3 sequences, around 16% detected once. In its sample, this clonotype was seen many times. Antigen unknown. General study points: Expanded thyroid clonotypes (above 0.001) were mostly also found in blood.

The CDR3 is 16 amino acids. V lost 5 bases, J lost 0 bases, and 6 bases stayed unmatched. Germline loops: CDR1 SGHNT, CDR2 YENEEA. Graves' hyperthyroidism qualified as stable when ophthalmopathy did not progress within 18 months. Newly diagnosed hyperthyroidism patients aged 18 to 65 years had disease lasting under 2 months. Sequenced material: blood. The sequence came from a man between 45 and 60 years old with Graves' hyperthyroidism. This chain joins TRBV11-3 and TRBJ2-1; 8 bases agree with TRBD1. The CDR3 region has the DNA TGTGCCAGCAGCGACCGGACAGGGAGCTCCTACAATGAGCAGTTCTTC. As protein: CASSDRTGSSYNEQFF. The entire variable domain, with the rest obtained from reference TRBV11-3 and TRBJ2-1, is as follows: EAGVVQSPRYKIIEKKQPVAFWCNPISGHNTLYWYLQNLGQGPELLIRYENEEAVDDSQLPKDRFSAERLKGVDSTLKIQPAELGDSAVYLCASSDRTGSSYNEQFFGPGTRLTVL.